These 5 T cell receptor beta chains originate from one sample sequenced in a study of blood T cell repertoires in COVID-19. The protocol was immunoSEQ multiplex PCR, while the TCRdb copy is restricted to in-frame clones and leaves out a portion. The table lists approximately 260,000 clones, over 75% of them singletons. The sequencing input was peripheral blood. These receptors were obtained from a woman aged 70-85 years with acute or convalescent COVID-19.

The chain links TRBV6-1 to TRBJ2-1, with D possibly being TRBD2 (7 bases). The V gene's germline CDR1 is MNHNS and CDR2 SASEGT. This CDR3 is built from 16 residues. With 4 bases removed from V and 2 bases from J, the gap between germline ends came to 15 bases. As DNA, the CDR3 is TGTGCCAGCAGTGTGGGTGGGGGGGCCACCTACAATGAGCAGTTCTTC. Its protein is CASSVGGGATYNEQFF.

The CDR3 region has the DNA TGTGCCAGCTCACCCCAAAGGGAGGGGGATGGCTACACCTTC. Its translation is CASSPQREGDGYTF. The chain combines TRBV18 with TRBJ1-2, with a tentative D call TRBD1 (6 bases). Trimming removed 3 bases at V and 6 bases at J, with 14 bases between. The CDR3 totals 14 residues. Germline values: CDR1 KGHSH, CDR2 LQKENI.

The V call is TRBV2, the J call TRBJ2-5; 7 bases are a match to TRBD1. Germline lookup yields CDR1 SNHLY and CDR2 FYNNEI. After removal of 6 bases from V and 2 bases from J, the junction contained 9 bases not matched to a gene. The CDR3 covers 15 residues. The CDR3 here is CASSPNRGEQETQYF. CDR3 in DNA: TGTGCCAGCAGCCCCAACAGGGGTGAACAAGAGACCCAGTACTTC.

The chain is built from TRBV5-6 and TRBJ1-2; D is ambiguous. The CDR3 length is 11 residues. V dropped 4 bases and J dropped 8 bases, with 9 bases sitting between them. Per the germline V gene, CDR1 is SGHDT and CDR2 is YYEEEE. The CDR3 DNA reads as TGTGCCAGCAGCCATAACGAGGGCTACACCTTC. Protein sequence: CASSHNEGYTF.

This clone was recorded only once. The chain carries TRBV5-1 and TRBJ2-3, with D hard to call. The CDR3 loop spans 14 amino acids. Trimming pared 4 bases from V and 4 bases from J, leaving 13 bases between. The V gene's germline CDR1 is SGHRS and CDR2 YFSETQ. The CDR3 protein is CASSLPTIPDTQYF. The CDR3 DNA follows: TGCGCCAGCAGCCTCCCGACAATTCCAGATACGCAGTATTTT.